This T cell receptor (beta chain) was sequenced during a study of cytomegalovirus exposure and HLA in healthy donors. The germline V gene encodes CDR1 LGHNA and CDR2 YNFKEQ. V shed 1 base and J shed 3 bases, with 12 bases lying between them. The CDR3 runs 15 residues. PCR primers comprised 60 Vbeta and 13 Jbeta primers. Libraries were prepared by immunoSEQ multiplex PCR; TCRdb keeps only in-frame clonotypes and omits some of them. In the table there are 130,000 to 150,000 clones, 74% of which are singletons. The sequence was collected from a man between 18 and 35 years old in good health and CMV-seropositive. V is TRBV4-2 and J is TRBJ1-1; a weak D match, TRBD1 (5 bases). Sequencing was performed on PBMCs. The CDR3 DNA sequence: TGTGCCAGCAGCCAAGTGCAGGGAGGGTACACTGAAGCTTTCTTT. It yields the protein CASSQVQGGYTEAFF.